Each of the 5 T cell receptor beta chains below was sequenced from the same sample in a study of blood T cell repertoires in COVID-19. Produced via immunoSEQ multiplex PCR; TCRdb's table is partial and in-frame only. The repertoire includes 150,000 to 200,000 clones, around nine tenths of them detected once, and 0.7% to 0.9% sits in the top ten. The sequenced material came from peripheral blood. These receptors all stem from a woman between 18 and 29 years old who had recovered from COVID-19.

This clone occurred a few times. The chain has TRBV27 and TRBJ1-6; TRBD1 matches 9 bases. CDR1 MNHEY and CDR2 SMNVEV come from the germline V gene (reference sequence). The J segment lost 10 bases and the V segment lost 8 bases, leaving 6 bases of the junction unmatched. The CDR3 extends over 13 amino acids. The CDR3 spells CASWDRVKSPLHF. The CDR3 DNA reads TGTGCCAGCTGGGACAGGGTTAAGTCACCCCTCCACTTT.

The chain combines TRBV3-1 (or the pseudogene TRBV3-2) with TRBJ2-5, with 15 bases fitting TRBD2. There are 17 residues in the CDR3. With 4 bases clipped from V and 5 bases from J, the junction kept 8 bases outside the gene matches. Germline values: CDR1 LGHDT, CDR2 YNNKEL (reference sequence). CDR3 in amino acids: CASSPRTSGGEVETQYF. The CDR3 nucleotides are TGTGCCAGCAGCCCCCGGACTAGCGGGGGGGAGGTGGAGACCCAGTACTTC.

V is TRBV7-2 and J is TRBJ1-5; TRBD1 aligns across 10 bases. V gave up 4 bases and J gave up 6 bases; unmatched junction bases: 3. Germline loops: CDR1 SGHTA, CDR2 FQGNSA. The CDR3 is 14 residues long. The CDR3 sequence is CASSSGQGGQPQHF. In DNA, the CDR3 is TGTGCCAGCAGCTCCGGACAGGGGGGTCAGCCCCAGCATTTT.

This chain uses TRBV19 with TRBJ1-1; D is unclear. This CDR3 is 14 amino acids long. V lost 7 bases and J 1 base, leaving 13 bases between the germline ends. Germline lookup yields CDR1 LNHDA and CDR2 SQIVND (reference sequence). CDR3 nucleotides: TGTGCCAGTAAAATCGGCGGCGGGAACACTGAAGCTTTCTTT. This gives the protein CASKIGGGNTEAFF.

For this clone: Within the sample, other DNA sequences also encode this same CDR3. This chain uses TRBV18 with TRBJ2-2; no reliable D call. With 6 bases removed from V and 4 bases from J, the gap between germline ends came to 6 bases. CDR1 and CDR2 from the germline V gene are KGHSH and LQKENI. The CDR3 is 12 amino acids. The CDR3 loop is CASSPPTGELFF. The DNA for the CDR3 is TGTGCCAGCTCCCCTCCCACCGGGGAGCTGTTTTTT.